The rows below give T cell receptor beta chains drawn from one sample of a study of neurological immune-mediated disorders. TCRdb reprocessed the 5' RACE reads via MiXCR and lists one record per CDR3 protein. The sample includes approximately 38,000 distinct CDR3 sequences, roughly 6.9% of them seen just once. The sequenced sample was CD4+ T cells from blood. The receptors stem from a man aged 45-65 years in good health. CDR3s include the opening cysteine and the closing phenylalanine or tryptophan. The D gene is left open where the match is weak. Clone size appears in some rows only: once, few, many, or a class for an expanded clone.

J gene	V gene	D gene	clone size	CDR3 protein	CDR3 DNA
TRBJ1-5	TRBV18	NA	few	CASSPPGGVSQPQHF	TGTGCCAGCTCACCACCGGGGGGGGTCTCTCAGCCCCAGCATTTT
TRBJ1-6	TRBV20-1	NA	many	CSAPGTLDISPLHF	TGCAGTGCTCCCGGGACATTAGATATTTCACCCCTCCACTTT
TRBJ1-2	TRBV20-1	NA	NA	CRRGGEYGYTF	TGCAGGAGGGGGGGCGAATATGGCTACACCTTC
TRBJ2-1	TRBV3-1	NA	few	CASSQGVEQFF	TGTGCCAGCAGCCAAGGGGTTGAGCAGTTCTTC
TRBJ2-5	TRBV28	NA	many	CASSLGPLGMTETQYF	TGTGCCAGCAGTTTGGGGCCCTTGGGGATGACCGAGACCCAGTACTTC
TRBJ2-1	TRBV11-1	NA	many	CASSSGHPADNEQFF	TGTGCCAGCAGCTCTGGACATCCGGCGGACAATGAGCAGTTCTTC
TRBJ2-1	TRBV18	TRBD1	NA	CASSLGQASGNEQFF	TGTGCCAGCTCCCTAGGACAGGCTAGTGGGAATGAGCAGTTCTTC
TRBJ1-5	TRBV7-2	TRBD1	few	CASRQDRGSNQPQHF	TGTGCCAGCAGACAGGACAGGGGAAGCAATCAGCCCCAGCATTTT
TRBJ2-5	TRBV10-3	TRBD1	many	CAISERDREETQYF	TGTGCCATCAGTGAAAGGGACAGAGAAGAGACCCAGTACTTC
TRBJ2-7	TRBV28	TRBD2	few	CASTETAPLAGFSYEQYF	TGTGCCAGCACGGAAACCGCACCCCTAGCGGGATTTTCCTACGAGCAGTACTTC
TRBJ2-3	TRBV7-2	TRBD1	many	CASSRTGFGTDTQYF	TGTGCCAGCAGCCGGACAGGGTTCGGCACAGATACGCAGTATTTT
TRBJ2-1	TRBV29-1	NA	many	CSVESGSDEQFF	TGCAGCGTTGAATCGGGCTCGGATGAGCAGTTCTTC
TRBJ2-2	TRBV7-2	TRBD1	many	CASSQQGEGTGELFF	TGTGCCAGCAGCCAACAGGGGGAAGGCACCGGGGAGCTGTTTTTT